This T cell receptor (beta chain) was recovered during a study of T cells in Graves' hyperthyroidism and ophthalmopathy. Amplified TCR beta CDR3 regions came from RNA transcripts. In the first-round RT-PCR of the TCR CDR3, the HTBI primer set was used. TCRdb redid the calling of the multiplex PCR reads with MiXCR, one entry per CDR3 protein. The sample has hundreds of thousands of distinct CDR3 sequences, around 15% seen once. Study results and limitations: Blood held most thyroid clonotypes expanded above 0.001 frequency. Ophthalmopathy, which appeared later, was predicted by the model a median around 6 months before onset.

Among the patients, aged 18 to 65, hyperthyroidism was newly diagnosed and had lasted under 2 months. This CDR3 region has 14 residues. The germline gives CDR1 SGHTA, CDR2 FQGNSA. V shed 6 bases and J 6 bases; nucleotides not matched to a gene: 5. This clonotype appeared many times. The antigen is not known. V is TRBV7-2 and J is TRBJ1-5; 10 bases fit TRBD1. The receptor was derived from a woman aged 18-30 years with Graves' hyperthyroidism. Sequenced input: blood. CDR3: CASSSTGGSQPQHF. As DNA, the CDR3 is TGTGCCAGCAGTTCGACAGGGGGCAGTCAGCCCCAGCATTTT.